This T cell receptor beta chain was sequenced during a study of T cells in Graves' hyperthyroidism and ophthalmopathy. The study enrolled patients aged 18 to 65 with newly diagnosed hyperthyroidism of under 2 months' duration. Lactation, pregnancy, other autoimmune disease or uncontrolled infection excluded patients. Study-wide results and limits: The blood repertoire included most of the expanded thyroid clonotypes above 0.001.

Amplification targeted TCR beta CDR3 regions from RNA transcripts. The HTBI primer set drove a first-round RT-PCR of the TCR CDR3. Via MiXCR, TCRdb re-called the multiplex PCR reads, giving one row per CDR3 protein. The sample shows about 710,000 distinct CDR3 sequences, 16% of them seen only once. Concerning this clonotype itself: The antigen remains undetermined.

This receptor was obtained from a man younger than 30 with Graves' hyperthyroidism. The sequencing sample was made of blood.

The DNA of the CDR3 is TGTGCCAGCAGTTTTTTTCTCTCTAGGGGCAATGAGCAGTTCTTC. As protein: CASSFFLSRGNEQFF. The chain carries TRBV27 and TRBJ2-1; D is perhaps TRBD1 (5 bases). The CDR3 has 15 amino acids. Germline V CDR1 and CDR2: MNHEY, SMNVEV (reference sequence). V was clipped by 3 bases and J by 6 bases, with 15 bases between them.